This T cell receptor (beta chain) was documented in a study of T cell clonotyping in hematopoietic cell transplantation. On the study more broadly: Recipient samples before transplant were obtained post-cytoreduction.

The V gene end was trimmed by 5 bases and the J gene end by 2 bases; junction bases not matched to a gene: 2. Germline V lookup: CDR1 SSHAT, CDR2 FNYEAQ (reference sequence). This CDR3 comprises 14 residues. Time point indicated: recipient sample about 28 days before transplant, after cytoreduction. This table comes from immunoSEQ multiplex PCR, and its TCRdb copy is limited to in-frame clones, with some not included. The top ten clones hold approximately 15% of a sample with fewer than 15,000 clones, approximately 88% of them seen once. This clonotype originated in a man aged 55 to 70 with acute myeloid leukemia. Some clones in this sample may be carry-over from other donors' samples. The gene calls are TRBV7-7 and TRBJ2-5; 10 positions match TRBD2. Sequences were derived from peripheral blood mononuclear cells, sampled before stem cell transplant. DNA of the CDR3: TGTGCCAGCAGCCGGACTAGCGGACAAGAGACCCAGTACTTC. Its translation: CASSRTSGQETQYF.